This TCR beta chain originates from a study of read filtering for tumor transcriptome and immune sequencing. This clonotype is classed as medium-sized (0.01 to 0.1%). The germline V gene has CDR1 DFQATT and CDR2 SNEGSKA (reference sequence). There are 14 residues in the CDR3. The trim removed 0 bases at V and 6 bases at J, leaving 2 bases unmatched. Molecular barcoded adaptors covering alpha/delta and beta/gamma chains were used on 400 to 450 ng RNA. TCRdb fed the reads into MiXCR, producing one record per CDR3 protein. The table has some 19,000 distinct CDR3 sequences, more than 20% seen once. At the time of active disease, bone marrow was collected from every patient.

Sequenced input: a population of CD138-negative cells sorted from bone marrow. V usage is TRBV20-1 and J usage is TRBJ2-1; the match to TRBD2 covers 10 bases. The TCR was taken from a donor aged 40 or over with multiple myeloma. The DNA of the CDR3 is TGCAGTGCTAGAGATACTAGCGGGATCAATGAGCAGTTCTTC. This encodes CSARDTSGINEQFF.